Reported below is one TCR beta chain. Its antigen is not known. The data derive from a study of naive and memory T cell subsets. Overall study results and limits: Between naive and memory subsets, TCR abundance power law exponents differed. Each distinct alpha or beta sequence counts as one clonotype.

The beta constant-region primer was an equimolar mix of two oligonucleotides covering TRBC1 and TRBC2. Ligated cDNA was amplified by four rounds of PCR with nested alpha and beta constant-region primers and SP2. The cDNA 3' end received a ligated single-stranded oligonucleotide carrying the SP2 primer and a 12-nucleotide UMI. TCRdb recomputed calls from the UMI-ligation and nested PCR reads with MiXCR, one row per CDR3 protein. The data hold 95,000 to 150,000 distinct CDR3 sequences, with 35% to 40% observed a single time. This clonotype originated in a human donor in good health. Source material: central memory CD4+ T cells from blood.

The CDR3 DNA sequence: TGTGCCAGCAGCCAAGGGGGGGGGACGGGGTACCAAGAGACCCAGTACTTC. As protein: CASSQGGGTGYQETQYF. The chain links TRBV4-2 to TRBJ2-5; 7 nucleotides match TRBD2. The junction had 8 bases not matched to a gene; V was cut back by 1 base and J by 0 bases. The CDR3 extends over 17 amino acids. The V gene's germline CDR1 is LGHNA and CDR2 YNFKEQ.